One sample yielded the 2 T cell receptor beta chains listed below, sequenced in a study of identical twins. Each CDR3 protein is one row after TCRdb ran MiXCR on the 5' RACE reads. The data hold approximately 230,000 distinct CDR3 sequences, with under 8.5% observed a single time. In addition, the sample was reused for a study of T cells expressing NK-cell markers.

The sequenced sample was CD8+ T cells sorted from blood. These receptor sequences come from a woman in her late teens or twenties in good health.

The chain uses TRBV5-6 and TRBJ1-1, with D possibly being TRBD1 (6 bases). Per germline, CDR1 SGHDT and CDR2 YYEEEE. V was trimmed by 3 bases and J by 6 bases, leaving 12 bases between them. The length of the CDR3 is 13 residues. The CDR3: CASSSGDTPEAFF. CDR3 coding DNA: TGTGCCAGCAGCTCGGGGGACACCCCTGAAGCTTTCTTT.

The chain uses TRBV9 and TRBJ1-1; D gene ambiguous. Between the trimmed V and J ends, which lost 3 bases and 4 bases, there was a span of 10 bases. The CDR3 runs to 13 residues. Germline CDR1 is SGDLS and CDR2 is YYNGEE. CDR3: CASSAGPITEAFF. The DNA for the CDR3 is TGTGCCAGCAGCGCCGGACCGATCACTGAAGCTTTCTTT.